This TCR beta chain was found in a study of cytomegalovirus exposure and HLA in healthy donors. General observations from the study: Among donors in an Asian-associated ancestry cluster, a later analysis reportedly found fewer N-insertions than the roughly 700-donor mean. A later analysis linked a missense DCLRE1C variant to TCR beta V- and J-gene trimming. The study labeled fewer than 200 TCR beta chains cytomegalovirus-associated.

This CDR3 is built from 15 residues. Germline V gene sequence: CDR1 LNHDA, CDR2 SQIVND (reference sequence). Trimming took 1 base from V and 4 from J, leaving 13 bases between them. Regarding this clone: The antigen is not known.

This PCR relied on a set of 60 Vbeta primers and 13 Jbeta primers. The table came from immunoSEQ multiplex PCR; TCRdb's copy has only in-frame clones and leaves some out. The sample has about 130,000 clones, approximately 82% seen once. The V gene is TRBV19, the J gene TRBJ1-1; TRBD1 might be the D (6 bases). The sequenced sample consisted of PBMCs. This TCR derives from a boy younger than 10 in good health and CMV-seronegative. The CDR3 nucleotides read TGTGCCAGTAGTATAGCAATGACAGGACTCACTGAAGCTTTCTTT. This encodes CASSIAMTGLTEAFF.